This T cell receptor beta chain derives from a study of T cells in Graves' hyperthyroidism and ophthalmopathy. RNA transcripts served as the template for amplifying TCR beta CDR3 regions. HTBI primers were employed in a first-round RT-PCR of the TCR CDR3. TCRdb re-derived calls from the multiplex PCR reads in MiXCR, one entry per CDR3 protein. The data show 500,000 to 650,000 distinct CDR3 sequences, 46% seen once. Looked up from germline, CDR1 is WSHSY and CDR2 is SAAADI. V lost 2 bases to trimming and J lost 3 bases, with 10 bases between them. The CDR3 has 14 amino acids. The chain links TRBV10-2 to TRBJ1-2, with D unresolved. The sample taken for sequencing was peripheral blood or thyroid tissue (not recorded which). The receptor was derived from an adult woman with Graves' disease, either hyperthyroidism or ophthalmopathy (not recorded which). The DNA of the CDR3 is TGCGCCAGCAGTGAGGCCCCCGCGGACTATGGCTACACCTTC. Translating gives CASSEAPADYGYTF.